These T cell receptor beta chains were read from a single sample in a study of blood T cell repertoires in COVID-19. Produced via immunoSEQ multiplex PCR; TCRdb's table is partial and in-frame only. The sample holds about 150,000 clones, about 85% seen once. Material: peripheral blood. These receptors were collected from a woman in her 70s with acute or convalescent COVID-19. CDR3s include the opening cysteine and the closing phenylalanine or tryptophan. The D gene is left open where the match is weak. Clone size, where shown, is once, few, many, or a class for clones that have expanded.

>TRBV3-1/TRBV3-2|-|13|TRBJ1-2|-
TGTGCCAGCAGCCAAGATCGGAACTATGGCTACACCTTC
CASSQDRNYGYTF
>TRBV5-1|-|14|TRBJ1-5|-
TGCGCCAGCAGCTTGTCGGGGTCCCCTCAGCCCCAGCATTTT
CASSLSGSPQPQHF
>TRBV15|-|18|TRBJ1-3|-
TGTGCCACCAGCAGAGGAAGGGGGAACCCCCTCTCTGGAAACACCATATATTTT
CATSRGRGNPLSGNTIYF
>TRBV5-5|TRBD2|15|TRBJ2-5|-
TGTGCCAGCAGCTTAGGACTAGCGGGGGCAGAGACCCAGTACTTC
CASSLGLAGAETQYF
>TRBV19|-|14|TRBJ2-3|-
TGTGCCAGTAGTCCTATCGGGGTAACAGATACGCAGTATTTT
CASSPIGVTDTQYF
>TRBV5-1|TRBD1|15|TRBJ1-4|-
TGCGCCAGCAGCACCACGGGGACAGGGAATGAAAAACTGTTTTTT
CASSTTGTGNEKLFF
>TRBV2|-|15|TRBJ1-5|-
TGTGCCAGCAGAAGTGGGAGGGGCAGCAATCAGCCCCAGCATTTT
CASRSGRGSNQPQHF
>TRBV19|-|14|TRBJ1-5|-
TGTGCCAGTAGTATACTACAGGCCGGTCAGCCCCAGCATTTT
CASSILQAGQPQHF
>TRBV1|-|17|TRBJ2-3|-
TGCACCAGCAGCCAAGATGGGAGCGGGGGTAGCACAGATACGCAGTATTTT
CTSSQDGSGGSTDTQYF
>TRBV4-3|-|15|TRBJ1-6|-
TGCGCCAGCAGCCAAAAGAGGGGGATTACTTCACCCCTCCACTTT
CASSQKRGITSPLHF
>TRBV9|-|15|TRBJ2-2|-
TGTGCCAGCAGCCCTGGGACTTTCGCGGGCGGGGAGCTGTTTTTT
CASSPGTFAGGELFF
>TRBV2|TRBD1|15|TRBJ1-2|-
TGTGCCAGCTCGACAGGGTCCCGGTCTAACTATGGCTACACCTTC
CASSTGSRSNYGYTF
>TRBV19|TRBD1|15|TRBJ1-5|many
TGTGCCAGTAGTTCTCCGGGACAGGGAAATCAGCCCCAGCATTTT
CASSSPGQGNQPQHF
>TRBV6-6|TRBD1|15|TRBJ1-2|-
TGTGCCAGCAGTTACACCACCGGGACAGGGTCTGGCTACACCTTC
CASSYTTGTGSGYTF
>TRBV2|TRBD1|15|TRBJ1-1|-
TGTGCCAGCACCTTAGGACAGGCCCTCTACACTGAAGCTTTCTTT
CASTLGQALYTEAFF
>TRBV18|-|14|TRBJ1-1|-
TGTGCCAGCTCACCACGCAGGGAGGGCACTGAAGCTTTCTTT
CASSPRREGTEAFF
>TRBV6-2/TRBV6-3|TRBD1|15|TRBJ1-4|-
TGTGCCAGCAGCGCCGGGACAGGGGGATATGAAAAACTGTTTTTT
CASSAGTGGYEKLFF
>TRBV4-2|TRBD2|19|TRBJ2-2|-
TGTGCCAGCAGCGTTCAGTCGACTAGCGGGGGGGCGAACACCGGGGAGCTGTTTTTT
CASSVQSTSGGANTGELFF
>TRBV5-6|-|14|TRBJ2-7|-
TGTGCCAGCAGCTTCCGACAGCCCACCTACGAGCAGTACTTC
CASSFRQPTYEQYF
>TRBV7-3|TRBD2|15|TRBJ2-1|once
TGTGCCAGCAGCTTAACCAGCGGGGGTGGGAATGAGCAGTTCTTC
CASSLTSGGGNEQFF
>TRBV5-8|-|16|TRBJ1-5|-
TGTGCCAGCAGCTGGGCACAGGGTGGAAGCAATCAGCCCCAGCATTTT
CASSWAQGGSNQPQHF
>TRBV9|-|16|TRBJ1-1|few
TGTGCCAGCAGCGCTGTGCCAGGGGAGATGAACACTGAAGCTTTCTTT
CASSAVPGEMNTEAFF
>TRBV7-8|TRBD2|15|TRBJ2-3|-
TGTGCCAGCAGCGCGGGACTAGCGGGGGTAGATACGCAGTATTTT
CASSAGLAGVDTQYF
>TRBV30|TRBD2|13|TRBJ2-2|-
TGTGCCTGGAGCTCTGCGGGGGGTAGGGAGCTGTTTTTT
CAWSSAGGRELFF
>TRBV21-1|-|14|TRBJ1-6|-
TGTGCCAGCAGACTCCAGGGGGTCCGTTCACCCCTCCACTTT
CASRLQGVRSPLHF
>TRBV3-1/TRBV3-2|TRBD2|16|TRBJ2-7|-
TGTGCCAGCAGCCAAGATTTTTGGACTAGCGGCTACGAGCAGTACTTC
CASSQDFWTSGYEQYF
>TRBV18|-|13|TRBJ1-3|once
TGTGCCAGCTCACCAGGGCCCGGAAACACCATATATTTT
CASSPGPGNTIYF
>TRBV25-1|TRBD1|14|TRBJ2-3|once
TGTGCCAGCAGTGCGGACAGGGGGACAGATACGCAGTATTTT
CASSADRGTDTQYF